This T cell receptor (beta chain) was identified during a study of cytomegalovirus exposure and HLA in healthy donors. Study-wide findings and caveats: DRB1 showed the most TCR associations and HLA-C the fewest in a later analysis, as rates varied by HLA locus. In vitro, three CMV-associated chains proved specific for CMV antigens.

As to this clone: Its antigen is undetermined.

In the PCR, 60 Vbeta and 13 Jbeta primers were used. The repertoire was sequenced with immunoSEQ multiplex PCR; TCRdb's copy has only in-frame clones and lacks some. The sample contains approximately 100,000 clones, more than 75% of which appear only once. Germline V CDR1 and CDR2: SGHAT, FQNNGV. CDR3 size: 15 residues. Trimming cost V 5 bases and J 0 bases; bases outside gene matches: 4. What was sequenced was PBMCs. The genes are TRBV11-2 and TRBJ2-3; 8 bases are a match to TRBD2. This TCR came from a woman between 50 and 59 years old in good health and CMV-seropositive. CDR3 bases: TGTGCCAGCAGCCAACTAGCGGCTAGCACAGATACGCAGTATTTT. It translates to CASSQLAASTDTQYF.